This TCR beta chain was sequenced in a study of vaccination effects on CD4 cells after COVID-19. The table came from immunoSEQ multiplex PCR; TCRdb's copy has only in-frame clones and leaves some out. The profile shows some 66,000 clones, around 79% of them singletons. Trimming left V 3 bases short and J 0 bases short, with 5 bases between. This CDR3 region has 13 residues. Germline V gene data show CDR1 as SGHKS and CDR2 as YYEKEE (reference sequence). The authors isolated CD4+ T cells after 9 to 10 days of culture. Vaccine administered to participants consisted of two doses of either BNT162b2 or mRNA-1273. About this clone: The antigen remains undetermined.

The receptor was isolated from a human donor who received a COVID-19 vaccine. The rearrangement uses TRBV5-5 and TRBJ2-3; unclear D gene. The starting material was CD4+ T cells from PBMCs cultured without peptide, obtained after COVID-19 vaccination. As DNA, the CDR3 is TGTGCCAGCAGCTGGAGTAGCACAGATACGCAGTATTTT. This translates into CASSWSSTDTQYF.